This TCR beta chain is drawn from a study of blood T cell repertoires in COVID-19. The overall study: Spain, Italy and the United States supplied samples that represented acute and convalescent COVID-19.

Clones were read by immunoSEQ multiplex PCR, and TCRdb kept only the in-frame ones, dropping some. The repertoire consists of 450,000 to 500,000 clones, with approximately 90% occurring once and the leading ten covering approximately 8%. The CDR3 totals 13 residues. The V gene lost 3 bases and the J gene lost 7 bases, with 9 bases spanning the gap. Germline CDR1 and CDR2: KGHDR and SFDVKD. This TCR derives from a woman aged 60-75 years who had recovered from COVID-19. Source material: PBMCs or T cells enriched from blood (not recorded which). The chain uses TRBV24-1 and TRBJ2-1; the D gene is possibly TRBD1 (5 bases). The CDR3 sequence is CATSDTRVNEQFF. The CDR3 DNA sequence: TGTGCCACCAGTGATACCAGGGTAAATGAGCAGTTCTTC.